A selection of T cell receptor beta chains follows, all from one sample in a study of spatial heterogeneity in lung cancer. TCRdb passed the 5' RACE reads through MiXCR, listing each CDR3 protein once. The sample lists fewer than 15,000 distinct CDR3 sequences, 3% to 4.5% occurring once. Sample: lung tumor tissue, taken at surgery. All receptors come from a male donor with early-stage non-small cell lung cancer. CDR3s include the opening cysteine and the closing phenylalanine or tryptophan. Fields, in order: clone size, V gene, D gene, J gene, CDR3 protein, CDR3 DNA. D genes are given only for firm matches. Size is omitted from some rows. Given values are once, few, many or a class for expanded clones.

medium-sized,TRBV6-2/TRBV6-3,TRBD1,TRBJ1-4,CASSYFGTGSEKLFF,TGTGCCAGCAGTTACTTCGGGACAGGGTCTGAAAAACTGTTTTTT
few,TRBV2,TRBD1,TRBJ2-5,CASSVTGGWETQYF,TGTGCCAGCAGTGTCACAGGGGGCTGGGAGACCCAGTACTTC
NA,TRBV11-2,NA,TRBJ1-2,CASSSPRNGSSNYGYTF,TGTGCCAGCAGCTCTCCTCGAAACGGATCCTCCAACTATGGCTACACCTTC
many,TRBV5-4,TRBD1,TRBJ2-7,CASSFQGTGVYEQYF,TGTGCCAGCAGCTTCCAGGGGACAGGGGTCTACGAGCAGTACTTC
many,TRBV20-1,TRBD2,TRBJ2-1,CSASGNSGIYNEQFF,TGCAGTGCTAGTGGAAATAGCGGGATCTACAATGAGCAGTTCTTC
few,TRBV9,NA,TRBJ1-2,CASSVDQGCSYGYTF,TGTGCCAGCAGCGTAGATCAGGGGTGTAGCTATGGCTACACCTTC
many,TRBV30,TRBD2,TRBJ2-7,CAWEGTSVNEQYF,TGTGCCTGGGAAGGGACTAGCGTTAACGAGCAGTACTTC
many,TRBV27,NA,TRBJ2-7,CASSKGETYEQYF,TGTGCCAGCAGTAAAGGGGAGACCTACGAGCAGTACTTC
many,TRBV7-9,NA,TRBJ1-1,CASSLGQGFLAFF,TGTGCCAGCAGCTTAGGGCAGGGGTTTTTAGCTTTCTTT
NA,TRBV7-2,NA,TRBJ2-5,CASSSNARKIQETQYF,TGTGCCAGCAGCTCGAACGCTCGAAAGATACAAGAGACCCAGTACTTC
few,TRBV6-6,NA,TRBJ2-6,CASRNRVGTNVLTF,TGTGCCAGCAGGAACAGGGTTGGGACCAACGTCCTGACTTTC
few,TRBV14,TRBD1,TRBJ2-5,CASSLGTVFQETQYF,TGTGCCAGCAGCCTCGGGACAGTCTTCCAAGAGACCCAGTACTTC
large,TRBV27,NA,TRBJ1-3,CASRTQGAGNTIYF,TGTGCCAGCAGAACACAGGGAGCTGGAAACACCATATATTTT
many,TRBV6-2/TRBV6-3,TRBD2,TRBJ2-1,CASKLAGGSLFF,TGTGCCAGCAAACTAGCGGGGGGTTCTCTGTTCTTC